This T cell receptor (beta chain) was captured in a study of T cells in localized non-small cell lung cancer. General observations from the study: For the top 100 tumor clones, a median about 62 also appeared in adjacent lung. Since sequencing was restricted to only one region of the tumor, intratumor heterogeneity remains a possibility.

Generated by immunoSEQ multiplex PCR, the TCRdb table keeps only in-frame clones and is missing some. The table lists approximately 10,000 clones, 90% to 95% of them singletons. This clone appeared once. Antigen specificity is unknown. The germline V gene encodes CDR1 SGHVS and CDR2 FNYEAQ. V gave up 0 bases and J gave up 1 base, with 12 bases separating them. This CDR3 is 16 amino acids long. This TCR was sampled from a male donor older than 55 with stage III lung adenocarcinoma. The V call is TRBV7-6, the J call TRBJ2-5; weak D call: TRBD1 (6 bases). This specimen consisted of peripheral blood, obtained before any cancer treatment. The CDR3 DNA reads TGTGCCAGCAGCTTAGCCCCCAAAGGGGGCCAAGAGACCCAGTACTTC. Protein: CASSLAPKGGQETQYF.